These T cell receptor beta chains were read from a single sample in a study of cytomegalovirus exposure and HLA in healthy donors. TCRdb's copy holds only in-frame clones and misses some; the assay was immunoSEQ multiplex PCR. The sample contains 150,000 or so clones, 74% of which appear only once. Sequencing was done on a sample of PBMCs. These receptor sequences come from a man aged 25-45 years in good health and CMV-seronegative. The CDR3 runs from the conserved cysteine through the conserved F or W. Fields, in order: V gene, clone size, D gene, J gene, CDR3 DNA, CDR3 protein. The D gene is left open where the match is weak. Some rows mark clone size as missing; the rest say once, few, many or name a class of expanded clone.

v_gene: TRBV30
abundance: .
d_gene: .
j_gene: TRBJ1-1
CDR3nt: TGTGCCTGGAGTGTCCTCCCACGGGGGAACACTGAAGCTTTCTTT
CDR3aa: CAWSVLPRGNTEAFF

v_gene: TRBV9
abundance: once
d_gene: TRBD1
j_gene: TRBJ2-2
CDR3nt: TGTGCCAGCAGCGTTAGCCGGGACAGGAAGAACACCGGGGAGCTGTTTTTT
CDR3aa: CASSVSRDRKNTGELFF

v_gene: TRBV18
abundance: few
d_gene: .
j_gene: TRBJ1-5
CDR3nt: TGTGCCAGCTCACAACAGGATAGCAATCAGCCCCAGCATTTT
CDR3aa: CASSQQDSNQPQHF

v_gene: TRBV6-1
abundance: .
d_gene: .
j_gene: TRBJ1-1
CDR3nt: TGTGCCAGCAGCACAGATCCCTCAGGGACTGAAGCTTTCTTT
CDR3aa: CASSTDPSGTEAFF

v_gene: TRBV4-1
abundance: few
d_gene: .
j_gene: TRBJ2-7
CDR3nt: TGCGCCAGCAGCCAAGTGTGGGGGCGGAGCTCCTACGAGCAGTACTTC
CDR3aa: CASSQVWGRSSYEQYF

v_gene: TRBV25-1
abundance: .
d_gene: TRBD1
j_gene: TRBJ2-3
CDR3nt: TGTGCCAGCAGTGAACCGGGACAGCGCCCCGATACGCAGTATTTT
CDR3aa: CASSEPGQRPDTQYF

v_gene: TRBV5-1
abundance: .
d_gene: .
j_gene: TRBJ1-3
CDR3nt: TGCGCCAGCAGCTTGGACGCGAGCTCTGGAAACACCATATATTTT
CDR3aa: CASSLDASSGNTIYF

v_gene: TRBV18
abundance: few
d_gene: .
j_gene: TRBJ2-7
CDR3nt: TGTGCCAGCTCACCAAGCGTCCAGGGGGGTTACGAGCAGTACTTC
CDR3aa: CASSPSVQGGYEQYF

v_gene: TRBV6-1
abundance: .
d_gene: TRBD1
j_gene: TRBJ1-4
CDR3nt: TGTGCCAGCAGTCTCCCGGGACAGGTATTTTTT
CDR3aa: CASSLPGQVFF

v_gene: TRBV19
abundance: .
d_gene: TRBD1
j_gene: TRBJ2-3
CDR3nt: TGTGCCAGTAGTTTCGACAGGGGGGATACGCAGTATTTT
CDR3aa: CASSFDRGDTQYF

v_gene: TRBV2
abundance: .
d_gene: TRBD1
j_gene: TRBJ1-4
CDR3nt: TGTGCCAGCAGTGAAGACAGGGGGCTGTCTAATGAAAAACTGTTTTTT
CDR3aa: CASSEDRGLSNEKLFF

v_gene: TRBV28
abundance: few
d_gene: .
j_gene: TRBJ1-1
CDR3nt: TGTGCCAGCAGTTTACTGGGTGGGGGCTGGTTTGGTACTGAAGCTTTCTTT
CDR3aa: CASSLLGGGWFGTEAFF

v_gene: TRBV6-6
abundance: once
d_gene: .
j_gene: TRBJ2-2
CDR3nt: TGTGCCAGCAGCTTAAGGAGCGCGAACACCGGGGAGCTGTTTTTT
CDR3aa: CASSLRSANTGELFF

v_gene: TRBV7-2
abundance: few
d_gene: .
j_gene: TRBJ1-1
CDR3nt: TGTGCCAGCAGCCCGGGGGGAGGGGTTTACACTGAAGCTTTCTTT
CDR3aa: CASSPGGGVYTEAFF

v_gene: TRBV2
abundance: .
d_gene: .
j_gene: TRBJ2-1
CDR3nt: TGTGCCAGCAGTGAAGGTATCTCCTACAATGAGCAGTTCTTC
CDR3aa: CASSEGISYNEQFF

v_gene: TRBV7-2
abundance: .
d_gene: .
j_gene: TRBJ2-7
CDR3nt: TGTGCCAGCAGCTTTGACAGTGGCGAGCAGTACTTC
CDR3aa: CASSFDSGEQYF

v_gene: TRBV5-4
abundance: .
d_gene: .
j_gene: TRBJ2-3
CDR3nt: TGTGCCAGCAGCCCTGCTTTAGGGGCAGATACGCAGTATTTT
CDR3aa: CASSPALGADTQYF

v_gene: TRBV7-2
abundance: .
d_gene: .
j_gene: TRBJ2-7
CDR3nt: TGTGCCAGCAGCCTTCGGGGGTTTTCTGGGCAGTACTTC
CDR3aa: CASSLRGFSGQYF

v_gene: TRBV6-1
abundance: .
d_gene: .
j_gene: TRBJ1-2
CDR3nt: TGTGCCAGCAGTCCCCAGGGGTTTGGCTACACCTTC
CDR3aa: CASSPQGFGYTF

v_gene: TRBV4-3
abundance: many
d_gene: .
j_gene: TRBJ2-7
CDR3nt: TGCGCCAGCAGCCTCTCTGGCGGGGAGACCTACGAGCAGTACTTC
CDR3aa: CASSLSGGETYEQYF

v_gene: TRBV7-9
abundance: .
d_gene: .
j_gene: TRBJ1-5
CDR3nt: TGTGCCAGCAGCTTAGGTGGGACACTTAATCAGCCCCAGCATTTT
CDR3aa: CASSLGGTLNQPQHF

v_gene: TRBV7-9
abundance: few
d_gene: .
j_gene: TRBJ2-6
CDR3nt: TGTGCCAGCAGTGAGAGGGACTTGAGCTCTGGGGCCAACGTCCTGACTTTC
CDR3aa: CASSERDLSSGANVLTF

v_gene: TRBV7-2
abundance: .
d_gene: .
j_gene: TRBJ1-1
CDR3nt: TGTGCCAGCAGCTTACATTCAGGGAACACTGAAGCTTTCTTT
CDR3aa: CASSLHSGNTEAFF